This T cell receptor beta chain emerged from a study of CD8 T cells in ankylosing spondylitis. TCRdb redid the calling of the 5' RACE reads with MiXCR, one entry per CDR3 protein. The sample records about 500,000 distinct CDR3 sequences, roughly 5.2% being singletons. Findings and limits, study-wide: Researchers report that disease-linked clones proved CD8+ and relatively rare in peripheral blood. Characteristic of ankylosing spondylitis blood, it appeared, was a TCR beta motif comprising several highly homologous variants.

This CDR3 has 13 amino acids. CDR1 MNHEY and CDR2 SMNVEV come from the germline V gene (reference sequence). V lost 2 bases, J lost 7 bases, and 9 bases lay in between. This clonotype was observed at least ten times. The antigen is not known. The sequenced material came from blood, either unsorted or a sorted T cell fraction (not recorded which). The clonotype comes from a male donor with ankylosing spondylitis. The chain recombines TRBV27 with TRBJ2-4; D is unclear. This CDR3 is CASSLGLFNIQYF. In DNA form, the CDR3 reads TGTGCCAGCAGTTTAGGCCTCTTTAACATTCAGTACTTC.